The source of this TCR beta chain is a study of T cell responses to AZD1222 COVID-19 vaccine. General observations from the study: Increased Spike-specific TCR breadth and depth were observed after two AZD1222 doses. Among those given AZD1222, only 6 or 7 were seropositive at baseline. Among vaccine-associated CD4 TCRs, coverage spanned spike, with dominance at 160-218 and 743-854.

The data were produced by immunoSEQ multiplex PCR, yet TCRdb's version contains in-frame clones alone and is incomplete. The sample yields approximately 120,000 clones, nearly 90% seen once. Details on this clone: Its target is unknown.

The receptor was isolated from an adult in good health. Sequencing used peripheral blood, obtained on day 0 of AZD1222 vaccination.

CDR3 nucleotide sequence: TGTGCCAGCAGCTTAGGGGAGGGGCCCTACGAGCAGTACGTC. This sequence encodes CASSLGEGPYEQYV. This chain links TRBV11-1 with TRBJ2-7; 7 bases agree with TRBD2. The CDR3 is 14 residues long. Germline trimming cut 1 base from V and 2 bases from J; bases unmatched to any gene: 2. Germline V gives CDR1 SGHAT, CDR2 FQDESV (reference sequence).